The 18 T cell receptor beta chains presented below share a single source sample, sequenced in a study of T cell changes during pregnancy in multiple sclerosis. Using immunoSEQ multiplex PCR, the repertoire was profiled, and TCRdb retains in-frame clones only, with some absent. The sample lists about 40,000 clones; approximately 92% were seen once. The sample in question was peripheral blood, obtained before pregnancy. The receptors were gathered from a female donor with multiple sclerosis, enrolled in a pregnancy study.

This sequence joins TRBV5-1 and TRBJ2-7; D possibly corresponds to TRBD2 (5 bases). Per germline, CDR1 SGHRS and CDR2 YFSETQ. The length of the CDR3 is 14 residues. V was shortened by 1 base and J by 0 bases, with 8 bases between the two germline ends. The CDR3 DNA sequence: TGCGCCAGCAGCTTGAACCGGGGCTCCTACGAGCAGTACTTC. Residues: CASSLNRGSYEQYF.

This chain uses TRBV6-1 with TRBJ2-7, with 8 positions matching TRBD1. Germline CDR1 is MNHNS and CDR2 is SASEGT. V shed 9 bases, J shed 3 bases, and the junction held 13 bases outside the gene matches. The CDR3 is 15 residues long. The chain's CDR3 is CASQGNSGGFYEQYF. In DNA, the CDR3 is TGTGCCAGTCAGGGGAATTCAGGGGGCTTCTACGAGCAGTACTTC.

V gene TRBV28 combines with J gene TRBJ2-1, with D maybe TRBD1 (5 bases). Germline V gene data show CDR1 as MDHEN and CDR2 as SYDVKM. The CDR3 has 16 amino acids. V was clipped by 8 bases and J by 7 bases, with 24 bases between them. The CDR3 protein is CASPSHRTGYVNEQFF. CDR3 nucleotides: TGTGCCAGCCCATCTCACAGGACCGGATACGTTAATGAGCAGTTCTTC.

In DNA, the CDR3 is TGTGCCAGCAGGGTAGCTGGGACAGGGACGTACTATGGCTACACCTTC. Amino acid sequence: CASRVAGTGTYYGYTF. V and J are TRBV27 and TRBJ1-2; 9 nucleotides line up with TRBD1. In germline, CDR1 is MNHEY, CDR2 SMNVEV (reference sequence). Trimming took 6 bases from V and 3 from J; bases not matched to a gene: 11. The CDR3 covers 16 residues.

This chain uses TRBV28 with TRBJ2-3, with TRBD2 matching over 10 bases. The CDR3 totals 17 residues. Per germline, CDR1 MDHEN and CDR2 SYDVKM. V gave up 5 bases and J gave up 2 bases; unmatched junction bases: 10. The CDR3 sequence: CASSPHGSGRVTDTQYF. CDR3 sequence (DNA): TGTGCCAGCAGTCCCCATGGAAGCGGGAGGGTCACAGATACGCAGTATTTT.

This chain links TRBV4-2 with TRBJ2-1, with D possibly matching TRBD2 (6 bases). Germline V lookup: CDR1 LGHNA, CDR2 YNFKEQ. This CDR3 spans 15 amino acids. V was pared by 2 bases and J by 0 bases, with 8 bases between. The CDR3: CASSQRGGSYNEQFF. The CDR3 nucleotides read TGTGCCAGCAGCCAAAGGGGAGGCTCCTACAATGAGCAGTTCTTC.

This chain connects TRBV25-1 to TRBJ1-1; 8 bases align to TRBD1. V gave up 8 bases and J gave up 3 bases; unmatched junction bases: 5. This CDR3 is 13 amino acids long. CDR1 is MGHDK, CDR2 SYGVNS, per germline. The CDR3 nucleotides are TGTGCCAGCGGGACAGGAGGTTACACTGAAGCTTTCTTT. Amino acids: CASGTGGYTEAFF. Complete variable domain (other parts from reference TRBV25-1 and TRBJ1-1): EADIYQTPRYLVIGTGKKITLECSQTMGHDKMYWYQQDPGMELHLIHYSYGVNSTEKGDLSSESTVSRIRTEHFPLTLESARPSHTSQYLCASGTGGYTEAFFGQGTRLTVV.

The chain's CDR3 is CASTSGPNQPQHF. The CDR3 bases are TGTGCCAGCACCTCAGGGCCCAATCAGCCCCAGCATTTT. V usage is TRBV28 and J usage is TRBJ1-5, with a tentative D call TRBD1 (5 bases). CDR1 is MDHEN, CDR2 SYDVKM, per germline. The CDR3 is 13 residues long. Trimming took off 7 bases at V and 3 bases at J, with 10 bases between the two ends.

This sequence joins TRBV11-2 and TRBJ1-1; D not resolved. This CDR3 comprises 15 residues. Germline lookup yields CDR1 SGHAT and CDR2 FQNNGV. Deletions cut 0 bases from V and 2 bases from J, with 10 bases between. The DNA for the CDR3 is TGTGCCAGCAGCTTAGAGGGCGGGGTTAACACTGAAGCTTTCTTT. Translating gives CASSLEGGVNTEAFF.

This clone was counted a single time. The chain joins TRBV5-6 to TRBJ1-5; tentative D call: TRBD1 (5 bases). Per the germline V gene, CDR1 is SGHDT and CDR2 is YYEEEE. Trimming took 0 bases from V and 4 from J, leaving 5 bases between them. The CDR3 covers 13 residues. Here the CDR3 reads CASSLAGNQPQHF. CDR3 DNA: TGTGCCAGCAGCTTGGCAGGGAATCAGCCCCAGCATTTT.

The CDR3 sequence is CASSPEATSGRAMSTDTQYF. DNA for the CDR3: TGTGCCAGTAGCCCGGAGGCCACTAGCGGGAGGGCCATGAGCACAGATACGCAGTATTTT. This rearrangement joins TRBV19 to TRBJ2-3, with 13 bases identical to TRBD2. This CDR3 comprises 20 residues. V was pared by 6 bases and J by 0 bases, with 15 bases of the junction left unmatched. CDR1 and CDR2 (germline): LNHDA, SQIVND (reference sequence).

The CDR3 loop is CASGTSGRLLSSYNEQFF. The DNA for the CDR3 is TGTGCCAGCGGTACTAGCGGGAGACTCCTGAGCTCCTACAATGAGCAGTTCTTC. This rearrangement joins TRBV7-9 to TRBJ2-1, with 11 positions matching TRBD2. The CDR3 spans 18 residues. Germline V gives CDR1 SEHNR, CDR2 FQNEAQ (reference sequence). Losses at the gene ends were 8 bases for V and 0 bases for J; bases not matched to a gene: 12.

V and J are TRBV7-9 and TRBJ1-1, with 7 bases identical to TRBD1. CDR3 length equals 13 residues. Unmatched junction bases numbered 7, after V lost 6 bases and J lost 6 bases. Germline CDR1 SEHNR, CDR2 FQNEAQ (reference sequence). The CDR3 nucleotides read TGTGCCAGCAGACAAGACAGGGCCCCTGAAGCTTTCTTT. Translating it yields CASRQDRAPEAFF.

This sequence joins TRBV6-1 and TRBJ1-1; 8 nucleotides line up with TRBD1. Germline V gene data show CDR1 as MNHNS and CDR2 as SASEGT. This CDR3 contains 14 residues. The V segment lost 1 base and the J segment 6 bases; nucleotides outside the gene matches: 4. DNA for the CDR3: TGTGCCAGCAGTGAAGGGACAGGGAAGGCTGAAGCTTTCTTT. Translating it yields CASSEGTGKAEAFF.

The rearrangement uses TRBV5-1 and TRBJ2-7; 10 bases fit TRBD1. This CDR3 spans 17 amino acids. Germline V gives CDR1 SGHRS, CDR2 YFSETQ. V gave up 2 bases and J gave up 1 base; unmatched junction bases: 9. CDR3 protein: CASSLGTGEPSSYEQYF. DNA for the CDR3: TGCGCCAGCAGCTTAGGGACAGGGGAGCCTTCTTCCTACGAGCAGTACTTC.

The chain's CDR3 is CASSIFQNYGYTF. In DNA form, the CDR3 reads TGTGCCAGTAGTATTTTCCAGAACTATGGCTACACCTTC. The chain is built from TRBV19 and TRBJ1-2; the D is unclear. V shed 3 bases and J shed 2 bases, with 7 bases lying between them. This CDR3 spans 13 amino acids. Germline V CDR1 and CDR2: LNHDA, SQIVND (reference sequence). The full variable domain, rest sourced from reference TRBV19 and TRBJ1-2, is DGGITQSPKYLFRKEGQNVTLSCEQNLNHDAMYWYRQDPGQGLRLIYYSQIVNDFQKGDIAEGYSVSREKKESFPLTVTSAQKNPTAFYLCASSIFQNYGYTFGSGTRLTVV.

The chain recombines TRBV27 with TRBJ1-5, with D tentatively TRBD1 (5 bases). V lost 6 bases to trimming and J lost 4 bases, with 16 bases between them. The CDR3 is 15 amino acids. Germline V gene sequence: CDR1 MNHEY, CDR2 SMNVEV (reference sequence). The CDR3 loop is CASRTAGRGNQPQHF. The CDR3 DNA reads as TGTGCCAGCAGGACAGCAGGTCGCGGTAATCAGCCCCAGCATTTT.

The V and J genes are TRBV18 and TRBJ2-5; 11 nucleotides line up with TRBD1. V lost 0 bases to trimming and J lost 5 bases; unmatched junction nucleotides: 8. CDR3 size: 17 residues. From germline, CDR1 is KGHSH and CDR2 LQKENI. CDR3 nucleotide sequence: TGTGCCAGCTCACCACCGTACGGACAGGGGGCGGGGGAGACCCAGTACTTC. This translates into CASSPPYGQGAGETQYF. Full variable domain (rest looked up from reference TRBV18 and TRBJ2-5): NAGVMQNPRHLVRRRGQEARLRCSPMKGHSHVYWYRQLPEEGLKFMVYLQKENIIDESGMPKERFSAEFPKEGPSILRIQQVVRGDSAAYFCASSPPYGQGAGETQYFGPGTRLLVL.